The 26 T cell receptor beta chains reported below all come from one sample, sequenced in a study of patients and donors after allogeneic stem cell transplantation. TCRdb reprocessed the RT-PCR reads with MiXCR, giving one entry per CDR3 protein. The profile shows about 410,000 distinct CDR3 sequences, approximately 16% of them singletons. Sequenced sample: blood, either unsorted or a sorted T cell fraction (not recorded which). These receptors all come from a human donor who was either an allogeneic HSCT recipient or a stem cell or donor lymphocyte infusion donor (not recorded which). It is not recorded whose cells these are; they may come from a transplant donor.

This clonotype has only a few counts. V is TRBV9 and J is TRBJ2-2, with D uncertain. The germline V and J ends were trimmed by 0 bases and 0 bases, with 9 bases remaining between them. This CDR3 spans 16 amino acids. CDR1 and CDR2 (germline): SGDLS, YYNGEE. This CDR3 is CASSVAPHANTGELFF. In DNA form, the CDR3 reads TGTGCCAGCAGCGTAGCACCGCACGCGAACACCGGGGAGCTGTTTTTT.

This clonotype was detected ten times or more. The rearrangement joins TRBV20-1 to TRBJ2-3; D unresolved. V was trimmed by 2 bases and J by 5 bases, leaving 8 bases between them. Germline CDR1 DFQATT, CDR2 SNEGSKA (reference sequence). The CDR3 is 12 amino acids. The CDR3 coding sequence is TGCAGTGCTAGACTATACAAAGATACGCAGTATTTT. Protein product: CSARLYKDTQYF.

This clonotype came up a few times. V is TRBV7-2 and J is TRBJ1-2, with 9 bases identical to TRBD1. The V segment lost 0 bases and the J segment 8 bases; nucleotides outside the gene matches: 10. The CDR3 is made up of 16 amino acids. Germline V CDR1 and CDR2: SGHTA, FQGNSA. The CDR3 DNA follows: TGTGCCAGCAGCTTAGCTTCAGGGGACAGGGCTTTCGGCTACACCTTC. Translation: CASSLASGDRAFGYTF.

This clonotype has just one count. The rearrangement uses TRBV20-1 and TRBJ2-6, with D unclear. The CDR3 is 13 residues long. In germline, CDR1 is DFQATT, CDR2 SNEGSKA (reference sequence). V dropped 5 bases and J dropped 0 bases, with 5 bases sitting between them. The DNA for the CDR3 is TGCAGTGCTCTTTCCTCTGGGGCCAACGTCCTGACTTTC. It encodes CSALSSGANVLTF.

This clonotype was recorded a few times. This rearrangement joins TRBV2 to TRBJ2-5; D ambiguous. V was pared by 7 bases and J by 5 bases, with 11 bases between. This CDR3 comprises 12 residues. Germline-derived CDR1 and CDR2 are SNHLY and FYNNEI. This CDR3 is CASTLGRETQYF. In nucleotides, the CDR3 is TGTGCCAGCACTTTAGGGCGGGAGACCCAGTACTTC.

Worth noting for this clonotype: It may be a read error: a sequence one base away is much more abundant. The chain is built from TRBV4-2 and TRBJ2-3; D unresolved. The CDR3 sequence is 16 residues long. Germline values: CDR1 LGHNA, CDR2 YNFKEQ. CDR3 bases: TGTGCCAGCAGGCAAGTCGTGGCCGGTGGGGCAGATACGCAGTATTTT. Its protein is CASRQVVAGGADTQYF.

This clonotype was counted between two and nine times. The chain employs TRBV5-1 and TRBJ2-7, with D possibly matching TRBD1 (6 bases). The CDR3 length is 15 residues. Germline assignment: CDR1 SGHRS and CDR2 YFSETQ. Trimming removed 4 bases from V and 0 bases from J, with 14 bases in between. The CDR3: CASSAKTGASYEQYF. The CDR3 DNA reads as TGCGCCAGCAGCGCTAAGACAGGTGCCTCCTACGAGCAGTACTTC.

This clonotype appeared a few times. The V and J genes are TRBV13 and TRBJ2-7, with 7 bases identical to TRBD1. V was clipped by 3 bases and J by 3 bases; unmatched bases: 8. Per germline, CDR1 PRHDT and CDR2 FYEKMQ (reference sequence). The CDR3 runs 15 residues. The CDR3 DNA reads as TGTGCCAGCAGCTTGGCAGGGGGAGAGGGCTACGAGCAGTACTTC. Protein: CASSLAGGEGYEQYF.

This clonotype was counted between two and nine times. In nucleotides, the CDR3 is TGCAGTGCTACACGGACTAGCGGGAATTACGAGCAGTACTTC. Its translation: CSATRTSGNYEQYF. V gene TRBV20-1 combines with J gene TRBJ2-7, with TRBD2 matching 12 bases. CDR3 length: 14 amino acids. V lost 4 bases to trimming and J lost 4 bases; unmatched junction nucleotides: 5. CDR1 and CDR2 from the germline V gene are DFQATT and SNEGSKA (reference sequence).

This clonotype appeared many times. The chain employs TRBV20-1 and TRBJ2-7; D gene ambiguous. This CDR3 has 10 amino acids. Trimming shortened V by 3 bases and J by 5 bases, and 5 bases separated the two germline ends. Germline CDR1 reads DFQATT; CDR2 reads SNEGSKA (reference sequence). In DNA form, the CDR3 reads TGCAGTGCTAGCGACCACGAGCAGTACTTC. Amino acid sequence: CSASDHEQYF.

The V and J genes are TRBV7-2 and TRBJ2-5; D possibly corresponds to TRBD1 (7 bases). V lost 8 bases and J lost 7, with 26 bases in between. This CDR3 has 16 residues. From germline, CDR1 is SGHTA and CDR2 FQGNSA. CDR3 sequence reads: CASGPNPRRGRVTQYF. CDR3 nucleotides: TGTGCCAGCGGACCCAACCCTCGGAGGGGGCGCGTGACCCAGTACTTC.

There are a few counts of this clonotype. The chain employs TRBV20-1 and TRBJ1-1; D not resolved. Germline V gene data show CDR1 as DFQATT and CDR2 as SNEGSKA (reference sequence). The CDR3 covers 12 residues. This CDR3 reads CGRTGMNTEAFF. In DNA form, the CDR3 reads TGCGGCCGGACTGGGATGAACACTGAAGCTTTCTTT.

This clonotype was seen at least ten times. The CDR3 loop is CASQRAETYEQYF. CDR3 nucleotides: TGTGCCAGCCAGAGGGCGGAGACCTACGAGCAGTACTTC. The chain carries TRBV27 and TRBJ2-7; tentatively, D is TRBD2 (5 bases). V lost 8 bases, J lost 2 bases, and 13 bases lay in between. CDR3 length: 13 residues. The germline V gene encodes CDR1 MNHEY and CDR2 SMNVEV (reference sequence).

This chain joins TRBV10-3 and TRBJ2-7; tentative D call: TRBD1 (6 bases). Deletions cut 2 bases from V and 3 bases from J, with 8 bases between. Germline CDR1 reads ENHRY; CDR2 reads SYGVKD. The CDR3 is 13 residues long. The CDR3 coding sequence is TGTGCCATCAGTGAGAGGGACATCTACGAGCAGTACTTC. Protein: CAISERDIYEQYF.

This clonotype was seen at least ten times. This chain connects TRBV5-6 to TRBJ2-3; D is uncertain. Trimming cost V 1 base and J 13 bases, with 10 bases left between them. CDR1 and CDR2 (germline): SGHDT, YYEEEE. This CDR3 contains 11 residues. CDR3 DNA: TGTGCCAGCAGCTTGCGAGCTCAGGAGTATTTT. Protein product: CASSLRAQEYF.

J is TRBJ2-7 and V is TRBV6-2 or TRBV6-3; D might be TRBD2 (6 bases). Per the germline V gene, CDR1 is MNHEY and CDR2 is SVGEGT. This CDR3 contains 13 residues. V lost 2 bases and J 9 bases, leaving 14 bases between the germline ends. The CDR3 loop reads CASSYEKGGGQYF. Here the CDR3 DNA reads TGTGCCAGCAGTTACGAGAAGGGAGGAGGGCAGTACTTC.

The chain joins TRBV10-3 to TRBJ2-7; TRBD1 might be the D (6 bases). Per germline, CDR1 ENHRY and CDR2 SYGVKD. V lost 3 bases, J lost 2 bases, and 14 bases lay in between. The CDR3 covers 15 residues. CDR3 sequence reads: CAISEPRQGTYEQYF. In nucleotides, the CDR3 is TGTGCCATCAGTGAACCGCGGCAGGGGACCTACGAGCAGTACTTC.

This clonotype was recorded a few times. This chain uses TRBV4-3 with TRBJ2-2; tentatively, D is TRBD1 (6 bases). Per germline, CDR1 LGHNA and CDR2 YSLEER. The V and J ends lost 0 bases and 3 bases respectively, with 8 bases between them. CDR3 length equals 15 residues. This chain's CDR3 is CASSQEGAHTGELFF. The CDR3, as DNA: TGCGCCAGCAGCCAAGAGGGGGCGCACACCGGGGAGCTGTTTTTT.

The sample holds a few counts of this clonotype. The rearrangement links TRBV15 to TRBJ2-7; D not resolved. The CDR3 runs to 13 residues. CDR1 is LNHNV and CDR2 is YYDKDF in the germline V gene (reference sequence). Trimming removed 1 base from V and 1 base from J, with 5 bases in between. CDR3 sequence reads: CATSRVLSYEQYF. CDR3 coding DNA: TGTGCCACCAGCAGAGTCCTTTCCTACGAGCAGTACTTC.

The chain carries TRBV4-3 and TRBJ2-5, with 11 bases identical to TRBD2. The CDR3 extends over 16 amino acids. V was pared by 5 bases and J by 0 bases, with 5 bases of the junction left unmatched. Germline CDR1 and CDR2: LGHNA and YSLEER. In nucleotides, the CDR3 is TGCGCCAGCAGCAATAGACTAGCGGGGAACCAAGAGACCCAGTACTTC. The encoded protein is CASSNRLAGNQETQYF.

The gene calls are TRBV18 and TRBJ2-7; D may match TRBD1 or TRBD2 (5 bases each). Germline V gene data show CDR1 as KGHSH and CDR2 as LQKENI. Deletions cut 3 bases from V and 4 bases from J, with 13 bases between. The length of the CDR3 is 14 residues. The CDR3 protein is CASSPRAGPYEQYF. The CDR3 nucleotides read TGTGCCAGCTCACCGAGGGCAGGGCCTTACGAGCAGTACTTC.

This clonotype was counted only a few times. The chain links TRBV20-1 to TRBJ2-1; D remains ambiguous. This CDR3 has 15 residues. Germline CDR1 and CDR2: DFQATT and SNEGSKA (reference sequence). V shed 0 bases and J shed 1 base, with 10 bases lying between them. CDR3 DNA: TGCAGTGCTAGAGATGGCAGTGGGTCCTACAATGAGCAGTTCTTC. Protein: CSARDGSGSYNEQFF.

This sequence joins TRBV6-5 and TRBJ2-1; D gene unclear. CDR1 is MNHEY, CDR2 SVGAGI, per germline. The CDR3 is 12 amino acids. The germline V and J ends were trimmed by 0 bases and 8 bases, with 5 bases remaining between them. In DNA, the CDR3 is TGTGCCAGCAGTTACTCTTTGGATGAGCAGTTCTTC. This sequence encodes CASSYSLDEQFF.

This clonotype was counted a few times. This chain links TRBV5-1 with TRBJ1-3, with D perhaps TRBD1 (6 bases). Germline V gives CDR1 SGHRS, CDR2 YFSETQ. V was clipped by 4 bases and J by 7 bases, with 9 bases between them. CDR3 length equals 12 residues. Here the CDR3 DNA reads TGCGCCAGCAGCCCTGGACAGAACACCATATATTTT. It encodes CASSPGQNTIYF.

This clonotype was counted a few times. The genes are TRBV6-5 and TRBJ2-1; 13 bases map to TRBD2. Germline V lookup: CDR1 MNHEY, CDR2 SVGAGI. The CDR3 is 16 amino acids. The ends lost 4 bases at V and 9 bases at J; junction bases unmatched: 9. The CDR3 nucleotides are TGTGCCAGCAGTTGGACCACTAGCGGGAGGGCCCGTGAGCAGTTCTTC. Translation: CASSWTTSGRAREQFF.

This chain uses TRBV5-1 with TRBJ1-2; D call uncertain. The ends were cut back, 2 bases at V and 6 bases at J, with 17 bases in the middle. CDR1 SGHRS and CDR2 YFSETQ come from the germline V gene. The CDR3 is made up of 15 amino acids. The CDR3 sequence is CASSFGPLQADGYTF. In nucleotides, the CDR3 is TGCGCCAGCAGCTTTGGGCCCCTACAAGCAGATGGCTACACCTTC.